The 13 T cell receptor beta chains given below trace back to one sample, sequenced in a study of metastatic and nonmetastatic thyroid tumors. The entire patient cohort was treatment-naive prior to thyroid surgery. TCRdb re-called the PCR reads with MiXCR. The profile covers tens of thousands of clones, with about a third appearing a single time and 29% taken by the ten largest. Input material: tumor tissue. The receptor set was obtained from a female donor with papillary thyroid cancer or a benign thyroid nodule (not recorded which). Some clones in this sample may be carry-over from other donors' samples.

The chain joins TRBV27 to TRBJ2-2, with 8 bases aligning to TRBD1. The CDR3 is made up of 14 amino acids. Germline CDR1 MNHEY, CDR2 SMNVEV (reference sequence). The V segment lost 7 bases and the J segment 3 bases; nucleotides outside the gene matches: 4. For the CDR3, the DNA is TGTGCCAGCACGGACAGGGTGGACACCGGGGAGCTGTTTTTT. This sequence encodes CASTDRVDTGELFF.

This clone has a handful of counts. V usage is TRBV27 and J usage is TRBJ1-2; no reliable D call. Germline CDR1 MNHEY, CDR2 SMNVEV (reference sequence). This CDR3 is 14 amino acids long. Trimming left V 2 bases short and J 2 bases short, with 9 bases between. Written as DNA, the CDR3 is TGTGCCAGCAGTTTAAGAGGACGGAACTATGGCTACACCTTC. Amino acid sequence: CASSLRGRNYGYTF.

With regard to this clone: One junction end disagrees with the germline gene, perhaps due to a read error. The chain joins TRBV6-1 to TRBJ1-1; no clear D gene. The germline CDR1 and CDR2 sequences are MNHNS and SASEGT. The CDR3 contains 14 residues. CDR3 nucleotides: TGTGCCAGCAGTGAACGATGGGGTTACACTGAAGCTTGCTTT. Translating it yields CASSERWGYTEACF.

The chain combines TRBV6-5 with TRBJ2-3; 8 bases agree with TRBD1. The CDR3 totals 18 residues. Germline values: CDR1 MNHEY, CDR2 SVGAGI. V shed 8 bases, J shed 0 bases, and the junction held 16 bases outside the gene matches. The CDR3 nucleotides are TGTGCCAGCGTCCGAGCTATCCGGGACAGGCTCAGCACAGATACGCAGTATTTT. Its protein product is CASVRAIRDRLSTDTQYF.

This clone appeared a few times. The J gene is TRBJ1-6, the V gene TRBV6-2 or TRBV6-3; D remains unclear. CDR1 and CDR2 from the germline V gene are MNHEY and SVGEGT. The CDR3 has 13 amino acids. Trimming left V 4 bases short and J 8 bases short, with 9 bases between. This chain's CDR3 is CASSSREYSPLHF. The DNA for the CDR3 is TGTGCCAGCAGTTCCCGCGAATATTCACCCCTCCACTTT.

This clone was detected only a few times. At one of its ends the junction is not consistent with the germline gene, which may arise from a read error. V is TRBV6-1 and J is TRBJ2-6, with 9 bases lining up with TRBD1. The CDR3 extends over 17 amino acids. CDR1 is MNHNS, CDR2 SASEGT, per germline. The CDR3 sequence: CASSRRTGAPGANVLTF. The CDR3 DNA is TGTGCCAGCAGTAGGCGGACAGGGGCTCCTGGTGCCAACGTCCTGACTTTC.

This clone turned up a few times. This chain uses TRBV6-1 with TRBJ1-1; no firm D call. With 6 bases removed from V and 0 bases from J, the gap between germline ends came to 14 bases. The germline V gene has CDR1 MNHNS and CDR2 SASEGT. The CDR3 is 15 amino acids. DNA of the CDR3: TGTGCCAGCAGCTTCAAACCGCTTTTGAACACTGAAGCTTTCTTT. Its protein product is CASSFKPLLNTEAFF.

The CDR3 nucleotides are TGTGCCAGCTTCGGACAGGCTGGTACCGGGGAGCTGTTTTTT. Translating gives CASFGQAGTGELFF. The chain joins TRBV19 to TRBJ2-2; 7 nucleotides agree with TRBD1. CDR3 size: 14 residues. Germline V gene sequence: CDR1 LNHDA, CDR2 SQIVND (reference sequence). V was pared by 9 bases and J by 5 bases, with 9 bases of the junction left unmatched. Full variable domain (rest looked up from reference TRBV19 and TRBJ2-2): DGGITQSPKYLFRKEGQNVTLSCEQNLNHDAMYWYRQDPGQGLRLIYYSQIVNDFQKGDIAEGYSVSREKKESFPLTVTSAQKNPTAFYLCASFGQAGTGELFFGEGSRLTVL.

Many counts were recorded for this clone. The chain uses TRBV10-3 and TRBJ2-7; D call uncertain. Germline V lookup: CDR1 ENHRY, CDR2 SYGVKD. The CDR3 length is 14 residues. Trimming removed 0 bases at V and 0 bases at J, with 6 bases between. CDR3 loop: CAISESPRSYEQYF. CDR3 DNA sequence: TGTGCCATCAGTGAGTCACCACGCTCCTACGAGCAGTACTTC.

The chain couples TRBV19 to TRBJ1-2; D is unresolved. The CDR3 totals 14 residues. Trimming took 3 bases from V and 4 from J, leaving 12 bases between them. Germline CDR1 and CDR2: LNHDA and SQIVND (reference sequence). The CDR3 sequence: CASSIQGSLYGYTF. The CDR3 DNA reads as TGTGCCAGTAGTATCCAAGGGTCCCTCTATGGCTACACCTTC.

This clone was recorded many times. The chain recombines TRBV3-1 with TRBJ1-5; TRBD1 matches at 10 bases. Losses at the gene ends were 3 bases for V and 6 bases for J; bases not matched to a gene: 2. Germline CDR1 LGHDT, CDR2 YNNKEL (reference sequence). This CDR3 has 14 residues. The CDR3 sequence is CASSHRTGGQPQHF. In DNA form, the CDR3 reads TGTGCCAGCAGCCATCGGACAGGGGGTCAGCCCCAGCATTTT.

The CDR3 DNA sequence: TGTGCCAGCAGTTCCCCGGACTGGGGGGGCACAGATACGCAGTATTTT. Its translation: CASSSPDWGGTDTQYF. The chain combines TRBV27 with TRBJ2-3; a weak D match, TRBD2 (6 bases). There are 16 residues in the CDR3. Trimming took 4 bases from V and 1 from J, leaving 15 bases between them. Germline lookup yields CDR1 MNHEY and CDR2 SMNVEV (reference sequence).

The CDR3 DNA sequence: TGTGCCAGCAGCTTCGGGGACTCCCCTGGAAACACCATATATTTT. It encodes CASSFGDSPGNTIYF. The rearrangement links TRBV7-2 to TRBJ1-3; a possible D gene is TRBD1 (5 bases). Trimming pared 3 bases from V and 2 bases from J, leaving 11 bases between. The CDR3 sequence is 15 residues long. Germline CDR1 is SGHTA and CDR2 is FQGNSA.